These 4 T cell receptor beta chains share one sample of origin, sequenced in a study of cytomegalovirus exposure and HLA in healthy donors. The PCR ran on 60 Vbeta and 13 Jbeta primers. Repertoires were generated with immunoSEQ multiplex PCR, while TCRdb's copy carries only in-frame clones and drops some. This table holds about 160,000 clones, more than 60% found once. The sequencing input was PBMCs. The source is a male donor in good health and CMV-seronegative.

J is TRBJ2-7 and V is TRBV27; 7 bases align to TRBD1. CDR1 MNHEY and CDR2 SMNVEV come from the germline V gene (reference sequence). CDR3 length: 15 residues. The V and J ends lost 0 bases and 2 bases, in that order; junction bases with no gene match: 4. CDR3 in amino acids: CASSLSPGTAYEQYF. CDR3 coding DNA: TGTGCCAGCAGTTTATCCCCCGGGACAGCCTACGAGCAGTACTTC.

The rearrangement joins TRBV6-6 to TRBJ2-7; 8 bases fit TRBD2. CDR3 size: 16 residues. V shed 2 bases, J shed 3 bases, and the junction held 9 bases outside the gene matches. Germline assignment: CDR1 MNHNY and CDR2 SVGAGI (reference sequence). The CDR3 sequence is CASSYGSGGALYEQYF. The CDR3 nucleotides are TGTGCCAGCAGTTACGGGAGCGGGGGCGCCCTCTACGAGCAGTACTTC.

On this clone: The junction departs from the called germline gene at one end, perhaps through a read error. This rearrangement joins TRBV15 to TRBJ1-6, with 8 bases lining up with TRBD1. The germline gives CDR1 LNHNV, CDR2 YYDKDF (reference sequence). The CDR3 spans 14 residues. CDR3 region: CHSEGDRGGSPLHF. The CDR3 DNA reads TGCCATTCTGAGGGAGACAGGGGCGGTTCACCCCTCCACTTT.

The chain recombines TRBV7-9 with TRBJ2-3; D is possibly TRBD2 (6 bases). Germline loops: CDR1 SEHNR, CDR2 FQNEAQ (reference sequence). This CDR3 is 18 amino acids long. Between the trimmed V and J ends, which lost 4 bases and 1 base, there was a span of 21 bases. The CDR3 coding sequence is TGTGCCAGCAGCTCCTCCTGGAGGGAATCCTGGGGCACAGATACGCAGTATTTT. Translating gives CASSSSWRESWGTDTQYF. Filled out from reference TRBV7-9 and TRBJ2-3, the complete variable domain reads DTGVSQNPRHKITKRGQNVTFRCDPISEHNRLYWYRQTLGQGPEFLTYFQNEAQLEKSRLLSDRFSAERPKGSFSTLEIQRTEQGDSAMYLCASSSSWRESWGTDTQYFGPGTRLTVL.